One sample yielded the 8 T cell receptor beta chains listed below, sequenced in a study of blood T cell repertoires in COVID-19. The table came from immunoSEQ multiplex PCR; TCRdb's copy has only in-frame clones and leaves some out. Among under 350,000 clones listed, about 89% were seen once. Specimen: PBMCs or T cells enriched from blood (not recorded which). The receptors originated from a woman aged 35 to 49 who had recovered from COVID-19.

In its sample, this clone was seen once. The rearrangement uses TRBV2 and TRBJ1-5, with TRBD1 matching 7 bases. The CDR3 contains 13 residues. From germline, CDR1 is SNHLY and CDR2 FYNNEI. V shed 5 bases, J shed 4 bases, and the junction held 2 bases outside the gene matches. The CDR3 DNA reads TGTGCCAGCAGTCCGGGACAGAATCAGCCCCAGCATTTT. Amino acids: CASSPGQNQPQHF.

The chain recombines TRBV12-5 with TRBJ1-3; maybe TRBD1 (5 bases). Trimming removed 6 bases from V and 0 bases from J, with 12 bases in between. The CDR3 has 15 residues. CDR1 and CDR2 from the germline V gene are LGHNT and FRNRAP. The CDR3 spells CASGPQVSSGNTIYF. The DNA of the CDR3 is TGTGCTAGTGGGCCACAGGTGAGCTCTGGAAACACCATATATTTT.

The J gene is TRBJ2-7, the V gene TRBV14; D remains ambiguous. Germline assignment: CDR1 SGHDN and CDR2 FVKESK. The CDR3 has 16 amino acids. The V and J ends lost 4 bases and 6 bases respectively, with 22 bases between them. CDR3 residues: CASSPGGSGDGREQYF. In DNA form, the CDR3 reads TGTGCCAGCAGCCCCGGTGGCTCTGGTGATGGGCGCGAGCAGTACTTC.

V and J are TRBV24-1 and TRBJ2-1, with 7 bases aligning to TRBD1. The V gene end was trimmed by 3 bases and the J gene end by 10 bases; junction bases not matched to a gene: 8. The CDR3 loop spans 14 amino acids. The germline V gene encodes CDR1 KGHDR and CDR2 SFDVKD. The CDR3 DNA follows: TGTGCCACCAGTGATAACAGGGGAAGAAGGGAGCAGTTCTTC. It is translated as CATSDNRGRREQFF.

The rearrangement joins TRBV18 to TRBJ1-5; TRBD1 agrees at 7 bases. CDR3 length equals 13 residues. Germline loops: CDR1 KGHSH, CDR2 LQKENI. The V gene end was trimmed by 6 bases and the J gene end by 5 bases; junction bases not matched to a gene: 4. DNA for the CDR3: TGTGCCAGCTCGGGGACAGCCGATCAGCCCCAGCATTTT. It yields the protein CASSGTADQPQHF.

The chain employs TRBV18 and TRBJ2-3; D uncertain. V lost 0 bases, J lost 10 bases, and 17 bases lay in between. The CDR3 consists of 15 residues. Germline V lookup: CDR1 KGHSH, CDR2 LQKENI. The CDR3 nucleotides are TGTGCCAGCTCACCACCGGGTCTAGTTCGTGAGGCGCAGTATTTT. Protein: CASSPPGLVREAQYF.

V is TRBV19 and J is TRBJ2-4; maybe TRBD2 (5 bases). This CDR3 has 17 residues. V lost 1 base, J lost 0 bases, and 13 bases lay in between. The germline CDR1 and CDR2 sequences are LNHDA and SQIVND (reference sequence). CDR3 in amino acids: CASSIGSGNLAKNIQYF. The CDR3 region has the DNA TGTGCCAGTAGTATAGGTTCGGGGAATTTAGCCAAAAACATTCAGTACTTC.

This chain connects TRBV5-5 to TRBJ1-1; D possibly corresponds to TRBD1 (6 bases). There are 15 residues in the CDR3. Germline lookup yields CDR1 SGHKS and CDR2 YYEKEE (reference sequence). Trimming took 7 bases from V and 2 from J, leaving 18 bases between them. The CDR3 region has the DNA TGTGCCAGCCGCGGGGGGGCGGACATTAACACTGAAGCTTTCTTT. Translation gives CASRGGADINTEAFF.